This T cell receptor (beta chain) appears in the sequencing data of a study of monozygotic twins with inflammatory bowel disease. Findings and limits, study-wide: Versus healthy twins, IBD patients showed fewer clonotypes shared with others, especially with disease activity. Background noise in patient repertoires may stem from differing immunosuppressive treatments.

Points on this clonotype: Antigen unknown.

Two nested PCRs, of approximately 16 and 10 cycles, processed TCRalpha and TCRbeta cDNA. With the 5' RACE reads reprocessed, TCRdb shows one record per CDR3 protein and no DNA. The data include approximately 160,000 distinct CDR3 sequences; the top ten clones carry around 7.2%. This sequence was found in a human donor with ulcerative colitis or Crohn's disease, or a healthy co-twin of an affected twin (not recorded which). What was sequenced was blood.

The CDR3 reads CASSGSYEQYF. This sequence joins TRBV25-1 and TRBJ2-7. The length of the CDR3 is 11 residues. The V gene's germline CDR1 is MGHDK and CDR2 SYGVNS.